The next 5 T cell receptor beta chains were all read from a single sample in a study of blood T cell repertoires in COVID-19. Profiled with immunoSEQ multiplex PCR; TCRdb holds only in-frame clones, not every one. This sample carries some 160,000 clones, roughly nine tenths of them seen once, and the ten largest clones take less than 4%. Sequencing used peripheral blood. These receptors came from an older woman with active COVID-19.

CDR3 bases: TGTGCCAGCAGCTTAGAACTCCTTGCGGGTCCCGGGGAGCTGTTTTTT. Its translation: CASSLELLAGPGELFF. The chain uses TRBV7-2 and TRBJ2-2, with D possibly being TRBD2 (5 bases). CDR3 length equals 16 residues. Trimming cost V 1 base and J 6 bases, with 15 bases left between them. From germline, CDR1 is SGHTA and CDR2 FQGNSA.

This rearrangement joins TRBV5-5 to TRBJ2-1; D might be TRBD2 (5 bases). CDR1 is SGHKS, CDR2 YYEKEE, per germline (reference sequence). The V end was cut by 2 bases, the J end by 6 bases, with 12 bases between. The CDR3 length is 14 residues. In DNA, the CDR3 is TGTGCCAGCAGCTTAGCGGATCATTTCAATGAGCAGTTCTTC. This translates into CASSLADHFNEQFF.

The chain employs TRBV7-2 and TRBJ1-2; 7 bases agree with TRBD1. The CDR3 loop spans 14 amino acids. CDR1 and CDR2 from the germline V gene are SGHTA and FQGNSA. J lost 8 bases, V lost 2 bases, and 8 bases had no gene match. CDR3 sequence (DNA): TGTGCCAGCAGCTTAAGTGGGACAGCATACGGCTACACCTTC. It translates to CASSLSGTAYGYTF.

The CDR3, as DNA: TGTGCCAGCAGCCAAGACAGGGGGAAGGCTTTCTTT. Encoded protein: CASSQDRGKAFF. This rearrangement joins TRBV3-1 (or the pseudogene TRBV3-2) to TRBJ1-1, with 7 bases fitting TRBD1. Germline CDR1 is LGHDT and CDR2 is YNNKEL (reference sequence). V gave up 0 bases and J gave up 11 bases; unmatched junction bases: 3. The CDR3 has 12 amino acids.

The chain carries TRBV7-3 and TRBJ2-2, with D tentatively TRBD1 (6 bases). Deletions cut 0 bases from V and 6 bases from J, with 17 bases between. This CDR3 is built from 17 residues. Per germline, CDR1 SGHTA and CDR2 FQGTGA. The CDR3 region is CASSLTGQGKYAGELFF. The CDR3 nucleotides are TGTGCCAGCAGCTTAACGGGGCAGGGGAAGTACGCCGGGGAGCTGTTTTTT.